Each of the 3 T cell receptor beta chains below was sequenced from the same sample in a study of T cells of healthy individuals. MiXCR, applied by TCRdb to the 5' RACE reads, yields one record per CDR3 protein. The top ten clones hold less than 6% of a sample with around 63,000 distinct CDR3 sequences, about 17% of them seen once. These receptors were collected from a human donor in good health.

At least ten counts were recorded for this clonotype. This chain uses TRBV20-1 with TRBJ1-2, with D unclear. V dropped 0 bases and J dropped 0 bases, with 5 bases sitting between them. The germline CDR1 and CDR2 sequences are DFQATT and SNEGSKA (reference sequence). CDR3 length: 13 residues. CDR3 sequence reads: CSARDAANYGYTF. The CDR3 coding sequence is TGCAGTGCTAGAGACGCAGCTAACTATGGCTACACCTTC.

V and J are TRBV28 and TRBJ2-7, with D possibly matching TRBD1 (8 bases). The CDR3 runs 15 residues. With 4 bases removed from V and 3 bases from J, the gap between germline ends came to 16 bases. The germline CDR1 and CDR2 sequences are MDHEN and SYDVKM. The CDR3 DNA reads TGTGCCAGCAGTTCCAGCGGGACAGGCCTCTACGAGCAGTACTTC. Its translation is CASSSSGTGLYEQYF.

The sample holds many counts of this clonotype. The V gene is TRBV6-2 or TRBV6-3, the J gene TRBJ2-2; the D gene is possibly TRBD2 (6 bases). The germline gives CDR1 MNHEY, CDR2 SVGEGT. Trimming stripped 8 bases from V and 11 bases from J, with 24 bases between. The CDR3 runs 15 residues. The CDR3 loop reads CASEEGSRDVRELFF. The DNA for the CDR3 is TGTGCCAGCGAGGAGGGAAGCCGGGACGTAAGAGAGCTGTTTTTT.